This T cell receptor (beta chain) was identified in a study of blood T cell repertoires in COVID-19. Study as a whole: Italy, Spain and the United States were the sources of the convalescent and acute COVID-19 samples. Sample material is recorded as cDNA or gDNA derived from T cells, B-cell-depleted T cells, or PBMCs.

Germline CDR1 is KGHSH and CDR2 is LQKENI. V was shortened by 3 bases and J by 0 bases, with 10 bases between the two germline ends. The CDR3 covers 15 residues. Study processing details: Counts of nucleated cells, estimated from reference gene primer amplification, were obtained. Measured with immunoSEQ multiplex PCR; TCRdb has only the in-frame clones, and not every one. That table furnishes V, J and clone size, whereas the DNA furnished D and trimming. The profile shows 200,000 or so clones, 80% to 90% of them singletons. The chain uses TRBV18 and TRBJ2-3; D call uncertain. Input material: peripheral blood. The source is a woman aged 50 to 60 with acute or convalescent COVID-19. The CDR3 DNA is TGTGCCAGCTCACCCTTCTTCCCGAGCACAGATACGCAGTATTTT. It translates to CASSPFFPSTDTQYF.